Below, 30 T cell receptor beta chains from the same sample are listed, as sequenced in a study of blood T cell repertoires in COVID-19 (dated by TCRdb to 2020 to 2021). The receptor library was made with the immunoSEQ multiplex PCR assay. TCRdb carries this immuneACCESS record with in-frame sequences only. Its versions omit some clonotypes, under half of them owing to an unresolved V gene in the studies checked, with the rest unexplained. In all, the sample holds about 110,000 clones, and 65% to 80% of those were seen once. The ten largest account for 4% to 4.5% of the sample. Sample: peripheral blood. These receptors came from an older man with acute or convalescent COVID-19.

Points on this clone: One end of the junction does not line up with germline, which may come from a read error. The CDR3 region is CASSPDSGGEEFF. CDR3 DNA: TGTGCCAGCTCACCCGATAGCGGGGGTGAGGAGTTCTTC. V is TRBV18 and J is TRBJ2-1; TRBD2 matches 9 bases. The CDR3 sequence is 13 residues long. The germline CDR1 and CDR2 sequences are KGHSH and LQKENI.

The chain is built from TRBV6-1 and TRBJ1-6, with TRBD1 identical over 7 bases. V shed 0 bases and J 4 bases; nucleotides not matched to a gene: 3. Per the germline V gene, CDR1 is MNHNS and CDR2 is SASEGT. This CDR3 is built from 16 residues. This chain's CDR3 is CASSEAGDSYNSPLHF. CDR3 nucleotides: TGTGCCAGCAGTGAAGCGGGGGACAGTTATAATTCACCCCTCCACTTT.

V gene TRBV6-5 combines with J gene TRBJ1-4; D is ambiguous. Germline V lookup: CDR1 MNHEY, CDR2 SVGAGI. Trimming stripped 0 bases from V and 8 bases from J, with 13 bases between. The CDR3 contains 15 residues. This chain's CDR3 is CASSYSGGLGEKLFF. As DNA, the CDR3 is TGTGCCAGCAGTTACTCGGGAGGCCTCGGGGAAAAACTGTTTTTT.

The chain carries TRBV27 and TRBJ2-2; 8 bases line up with TRBD2. Trimming removed 2 bases from V and 6 bases from J; junction bases left unmatched: 8. Germline CDR1 MNHEY, CDR2 SMNVEV (reference sequence). CDR3 length: 16 amino acids. The CDR3 protein is CASSLGGTGGAGELFF. CDR3 DNA: TGTGCCAGCAGTTTAGGGGGGACGGGGGGGGCCGGGGAGCTGTTTTTT.

The V call is TRBV2, the J call TRBJ2-2, with 11 bases identical to TRBD2. Germline CDR1 SNHLY, CDR2 FYNNEI. The junction had 12 bases not matched to a gene; V was cut back by 8 bases and J by 4 bases. This CDR3 spans 17 amino acids. The CDR3 region is CASGRGSGGAVTGELFF. The DNA of the CDR3 is TGTGCCAGCGGCAGGGGTAGCGGGGGGGCGGTCACCGGGGAGCTGTTTTTT.

The chain is built from TRBV12-3 or TRBV12-4 and TRBJ2-7; maybe TRBD2 (6 bases). This CDR3 is 11 amino acids long. V lost 5 bases to trimming and J lost 10 bases, with 12 bases between them. CDR3 in amino acids: CASSAGLLQYF. The CDR3 DNA is TGTGCCAGCAGTGCGGGACTGCTTCAGTACTTC.

The chain carries TRBV7-9 and TRBJ1-3; a possible D gene is TRBD1 (5 bases). CDR1 is SEHNR and CDR2 is FQNEAQ in the germline V gene (reference sequence). The CDR3 spans 15 residues. The ends were cut back, 5 bases at V and 0 bases at J, with 11 bases in the middle. The CDR3 bases are TGTGCCAGCAGCCCCACGGGGGGCTCTGGAAACACCATATATTTT. Translation: CASSPTGGSGNTIYF. Variable domain in full (rest from reference TRBV7-9 and TRBJ1-3): DTGVSQNPRHKITKRGQNVTFRCDPISEHNRLYWYRQTLGQGPEFLTYFQNEAQLEKSRLLSDRFSAERPKGSFSTLEIQRTEQGDSAMYLCASSPTGGSGNTIYFGEGSWLTVV.

This clone was recorded a few times. The chain is built from TRBV6-1 and TRBJ1-2; unclear D gene. Germline V gives CDR1 MNHNS, CDR2 SASEGT. The CDR3 sequence is 16 residues long. V shed 0 bases and J shed 8 bases, with 19 bases lying between them. CDR3 loop: CASSEAYNTRQSGYTF. CDR3 nucleotide sequence: TGTGCCAGCAGTGAAGCGTACAACACTCGACAAAGCGGCTACACCTTC.

V is TRBV18 and J is TRBJ1-2; D may be TRBD1 (6 bases). This CDR3 region has 16 residues. V lost 3 bases, J lost 8 bases, and 22 bases lay in between. CDR1 and CDR2 (germline): KGHSH, LQKENI. CDR3 amino acids: CASSPRPDSPLRGYTF. DNA of the CDR3: TGTGCCAGCTCACCCCGGCCGGACAGCCCTCTTCGGGGCTACACCTTC.

The gene calls are TRBV5-1 and TRBJ2-2, with 9 positions matching TRBD1. Germline assignment: CDR1 SGHRS and CDR2 YFSETQ. The CDR3 is 15 amino acids. V was pared by 2 bases and J by 6 bases, with 5 bases of the junction left unmatched. The CDR3 sequence is CASSLGDRESGELFF. DNA for the CDR3: TGCGCCAGCAGCTTAGGGGACAGGGAGTCCGGGGAGCTGTTTTTT.

This sequence joins TRBV6-5 and TRBJ1-1; D is ambiguous. V lost 5 bases, J lost 1 base, and 8 bases lay in between. The CDR3 length is 13 residues. Germline lookup yields CDR1 MNHEY and CDR2 SVGAGI. CDR3 protein: CASSNYRNTEAFF. The CDR3 nucleotides read TGTGCCAGCAGTAACTACAGGAACACTGAAGCTTTCTTT.

This clone was recorded once. The chain uses TRBV5-6 and TRBJ1-4; 7 nucleotides line up with TRBD1. V shed 4 bases, J shed 5 bases, and the junction held 8 bases outside the gene matches. Germline V gives CDR1 SGHDT, CDR2 YYEEEE. This CDR3 has 15 residues. CDR3 amino acids: CASSPQGLRNEKLFF. The CDR3 DNA sequence: TGTGCCAGCAGCCCACAGGGGCTCAGGAATGAAAAACTGTTTTTT.

V and J are TRBV3-1 (or the pseudogene TRBV3-2) and TRBJ1-2; D possibly corresponds to TRBD1 (6 bases). Per germline, CDR1 LGHDT and CDR2 YNNKEL (reference sequence). Trimming stripped 5 bases from V and 4 bases from J, with 14 bases between. The CDR3 extends over 14 amino acids. The CDR3 sequence is CASSTSGGGYGYTF. In DNA form, the CDR3 reads TGTGCCAGCAGCACCTCGGGAGGGGGCTATGGCTACACCTTC.

The chain employs TRBV5-1 and TRBJ1-5, with D maybe TRBD1 (6 bases). The CDR3 is 16 residues long. V gave up 0 bases and J gave up 4 bases, with 14 bases separating them. From germline, CDR1 is SGHRS and CDR2 YFSETQ. CDR3 loop: CASSLAAGTPNQPQHF. The CDR3 DNA follows: TGCGCCAGCAGCTTGGCTGCCGGGACACCGAATCAGCCCCAGCATTTT.

The rearrangement links TRBV6-2 or TRBV6-3 to TRBJ1-2; D ambiguous. Trimming shortened V by 2 bases and J by 6 bases, and 4 bases separated the two germline ends. Germline CDR1 MNHEY, CDR2 SVGEGT. This CDR3 region has 11 residues. DNA of the CDR3: TGTGCCAGCAGTTACCAGGATGGCTACACCTTC. It specifies CASSYQDGYTF.

In its sample, this clone was seen a few times. V and J are TRBV3-1 (or the pseudogene TRBV3-2) and TRBJ2-7; possible D gene TRBD2, 6 bases. Germline-derived CDR1 and CDR2 are LGHDT and YNNKEL (reference sequence). V was shortened by 6 bases and J by 0 bases, with 15 bases between the two germline ends. CDR3 length: 15 residues. Here the CDR3 DNA reads TGTGCCAGCAGACCATTGGGAGGAAACTCCTACGAGCAGTACTTC. It encodes CASRPLGGNSYEQYF.

This clone was detected a few times. V gene TRBV5-1 combines with J gene TRBJ2-5; D possibly corresponds to TRBD1 (6 bases). Germline CDR1 reads SGHRS; CDR2 reads YFSETQ. This CDR3 contains 13 residues. V gave up 1 base and J gave up 5 bases, with 9 bases separating them. As DNA, the CDR3 is TGCGCCAGCAGCTTGACAGGGCGGGAGACCCAGTACTTC. It encodes CASSLTGRETQYF. Combining the CDR3 with reference TRBV5-1 and TRBJ2-5 gives the whole variable domain KAGVTQTPRYLIKTRGQQVTLSCSPISGHRSVSWYQQTPGQGLQFLFEYFSETQRNKGNFPGRFSGRQFSNSRSEMNVSTLELGDSALYLCASSLTGRETQYFGPGTRLLVL.

CDR3 residues: CASRKFTGGDRHRTEAFF. DNA for the CDR3: TGCGCCAGCAGAAAATTTACAGGGGGCGACCGGCATCGTACTGAAGCTTTCTTT. The chain carries TRBV5-1 and TRBJ1-1, with 9 bases identical to TRBD1. This CDR3 comprises 18 residues. Germline assignment: CDR1 SGHRS and CDR2 YFSETQ. Losses at the gene ends were 5 bases for V and 5 bases for J; bases not matched to a gene: 19.

The V call is TRBV12-3 or TRBV12-4, the J call TRBJ1-1; tentatively, D is TRBD1 (6 bases). V lost 7 bases and J lost 3, with 9 bases in between. This CDR3 has 12 residues. CDR3 region: CASTSGDTEAFF. DNA of the CDR3: TGTGCCAGCACCTCAGGGGACACTGAAGCTTTCTTT.

This chain links TRBV7-9 with TRBJ1-6, with no clear D. Trimming cost V 8 bases and J 0 bases, with 14 bases left between them. The CDR3 covers 16 residues. Germline-derived CDR1 and CDR2 are SEHNR and FQNEAQ (reference sequence). The CDR3 DNA reads as TGTGCCAGCTCCCGGACTCCTAGCTCCTATAATTCACCCCTCCACTTT. As protein: CASSRTPSSYNSPLHF.

This chain uses TRBV7-9 with TRBJ1-2; D is undetermined. Trimming removed 2 bases at V and 6 bases at J, with 7 bases between. The CDR3 runs 12 residues. Germline CDR1 and CDR2: SEHNR and FQNEAQ (reference sequence). For the CDR3, the DNA is TGTGCCAGCAGCTTAATTTTAAATGGCTACACCTTC. Translation gives CASSLILNGYTF.

This clone was recorded a few times. This chain uses TRBV4-1 with TRBJ1-4; 9 nucleotides match TRBD1. Germline values: CDR1 MGHRA, CDR2 YSYEKL. This CDR3 has 17 amino acids. Trimming removed 4 bases from V and 0 bases from J; junction bases left unmatched: 6. The CDR3 here is CASSPGQGPTTNEKLFF. The CDR3 nucleotides read TGCGCCAGCAGCCCGGGACAGGGCCCGACAACTAATGAAAAACTGTTTTTT.

The V and J genes are TRBV6-5 and TRBJ1-1, with D possibly matching TRBD1 (5 bases). Germline V gene lookup returns CDR1 MNHEY and CDR2 SVGAGI. This CDR3 contains 12 residues. V gave up 6 bases and J gave up 8 bases, with 13 bases separating them. CDR3 amino acids: CASSFRQTEAFF. The DNA for the CDR3 is TGTGCCAGCAGCTTCAGACAGACCGAAGCTTTCTTT.

This chain connects TRBV6-5 to TRBJ2-1; D might be TRBD1 (5 bases). Germline V lookup: CDR1 MNHEY, CDR2 SVGAGI. The CDR3 has 13 amino acids. Trimming took 6 bases from V and 4 from J, leaving 10 bases between them. Here the CDR3 reads CASRSDRYNEQFF. DNA of the CDR3: TGTGCCAGCAGGTCTGACAGATACAATGAGCAGTTCTTC.

This clone was recorded a few times. The genes are TRBV12-3 or TRBV12-4 and TRBJ2-5; no reliable D call. V lost 1 base to trimming and J lost 1 base, with 4 bases between them. This CDR3 is built from 13 residues. As DNA, the CDR3 is TGTGCCAGCAGTTTAGGGGCCCAAGAGACCCAGTACTTC. Its protein is CASSLGAQETQYF.

This rearrangement joins TRBV13 to TRBJ1-2, with D tentatively TRBD1 (6 bases). CDR1 and CDR2 (germline): PRHDT, FYEKMQ (reference sequence). V lost 5 bases and J 8 bases, leaving 12 bases between the germline ends. This CDR3 is 12 amino acids long. The CDR3 loop is CASSTTGTGYTF. In DNA form, the CDR3 reads TGTGCCAGCAGCACCACAGGGACGGGCTACACCTTC.

This chain uses TRBV2 with TRBJ2-6; D gene uncertain. There are 14 residues in the CDR3. Trimming took 6 bases from V and 0 from J, leaving 6 bases between them. The germline CDR1 and CDR2 sequences are SNHLY and FYNNEI. CDR3 in amino acids: CASRANSGANVLTF. The DNA for the CDR3 is TGTGCCAGCAGGGCAAACTCTGGGGCCAACGTCCTGACTTTC.

Turning to this clone: Other DNA sequences in the same sample also yield this CDR3. The V call is TRBV6-1, the J call TRBJ1-2; D not certain. The germline CDR1 and CDR2 sequences are MNHNS and SASEGT. The CDR3 has 12 amino acids. V lost 2 bases and J lost 3, with 4 bases in between. CDR3 residues: CASSERDYGYTF. The DNA for the CDR3 is TGTGCCAGCAGTGAACGGGACTATGGCTACACCTTC.

This sequence joins TRBV19 and TRBJ1-1, with TRBD1 identical over 7 bases. The germline V gene has CDR1 LNHDA and CDR2 SQIVND (reference sequence). CDR3 length equals 17 residues. V was pared by 1 base and J by 0 bases, with 8 bases of the junction left unmatched. Here the CDR3 DNA reads TGTGCCAGTAGTATAGTTGGGACAGTCATAATGAACACTGAAGCTTTCTTT. This encodes CASSIVGTVIMNTEAFF.

The chain employs TRBV15 and TRBJ1-1; TRBD1 might be the D (6 bases). Per germline, CDR1 LNHNV and CDR2 YYDKDF (reference sequence). The CDR3 loop spans 15 amino acids. The V gene lost 2 bases and the J gene lost 1 base, with 11 bases spanning the gap. CDR3 DNA: TGTGCCACCAGCAGACCGAGGACAGCGAACACTGAAGCTTTCTTT. It translates to CATSRPRTANTEAFF.